This T cell receptor beta chain was recovered during a study of blood T cell repertoires in COVID-19. Across the study: The United States, Italy and Spain provided the acute and convalescent COVID-19 samples. Sources were T cells, B-cell-depleted T cells, or PBMCs; the material itself was cDNA or gDNA.

The CDR3 sequence is 14 residues long. Trimming cost V 3 bases and J 0 bases, with 6 bases left between them. Germline assignment: CDR1 MNHNS and CDR2 SASEGT. Original processing methods: The assay estimated nucleated cells by amplifying reference gene primers. Profiled with immunoSEQ multiplex PCR; TCRdb holds only in-frame clones, not every one. The V and J calls and the clone size are those of that table, but D and trimming were determined from the DNA. The table shows fewer than 500,000 clones, with 86% occurring only once. This sequence originates from a woman aged 25 to 39 with active or convalescent COVID-19. V is TRBV6-1 and J is TRBJ1-3; no firm D call. Sequencing was done on a sample of peripheral blood. CDR3 sequence: CASSEAFSGNTIYF. In DNA, the CDR3 is TGTGCCAGCAGTGAGGCCTTCTCTGGAAACACCATATATTTT.